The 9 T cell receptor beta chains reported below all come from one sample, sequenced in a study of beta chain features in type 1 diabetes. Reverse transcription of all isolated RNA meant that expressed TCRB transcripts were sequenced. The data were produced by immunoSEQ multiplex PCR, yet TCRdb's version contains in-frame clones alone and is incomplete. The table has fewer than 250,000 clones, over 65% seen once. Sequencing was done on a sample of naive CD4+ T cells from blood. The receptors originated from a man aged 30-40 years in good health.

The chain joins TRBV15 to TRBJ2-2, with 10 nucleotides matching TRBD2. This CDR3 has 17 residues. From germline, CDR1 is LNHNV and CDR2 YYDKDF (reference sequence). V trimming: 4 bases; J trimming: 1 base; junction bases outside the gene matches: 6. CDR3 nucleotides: TGTGCCACCAGCACTCCCGGACTAGCGGAGAACACCGGGGAGCTGTTTTTT. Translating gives CATSTPGLAENTGELFF.

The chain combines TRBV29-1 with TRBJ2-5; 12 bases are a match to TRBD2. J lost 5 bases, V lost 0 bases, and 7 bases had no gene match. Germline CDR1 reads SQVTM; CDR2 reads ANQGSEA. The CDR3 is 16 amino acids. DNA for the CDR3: TGCAGCGTTGAAGACCCTAGCGGGAGGGCCTTTGAGACCCAGTACTTC. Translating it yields CSVEDPSGRAFETQYF.

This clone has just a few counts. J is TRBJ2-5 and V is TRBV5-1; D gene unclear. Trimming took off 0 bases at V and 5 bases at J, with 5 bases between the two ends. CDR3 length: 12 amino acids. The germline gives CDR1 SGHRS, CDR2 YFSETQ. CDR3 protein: CASSLGTETQYF. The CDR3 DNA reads TGCGCCAGCAGCTTGGGAACGGAGACCCAGTACTTC.

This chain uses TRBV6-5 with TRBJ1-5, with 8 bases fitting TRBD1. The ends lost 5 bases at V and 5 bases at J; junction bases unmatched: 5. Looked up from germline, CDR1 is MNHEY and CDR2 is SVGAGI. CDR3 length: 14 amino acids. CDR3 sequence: CASSQRTGYQPQHF. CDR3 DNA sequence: TGTGCCAGCAGTCAACGGACAGGGTATCAGCCCCAGCATTTT.

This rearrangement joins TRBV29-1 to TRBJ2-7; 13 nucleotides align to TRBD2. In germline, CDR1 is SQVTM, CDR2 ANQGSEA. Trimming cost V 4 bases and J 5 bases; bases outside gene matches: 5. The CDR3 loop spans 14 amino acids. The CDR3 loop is CSVGGLAGVNEQYF. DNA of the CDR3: TGCAGCGTTGGAGGACTAGCGGGAGTCAACGAGCAGTACTTC.

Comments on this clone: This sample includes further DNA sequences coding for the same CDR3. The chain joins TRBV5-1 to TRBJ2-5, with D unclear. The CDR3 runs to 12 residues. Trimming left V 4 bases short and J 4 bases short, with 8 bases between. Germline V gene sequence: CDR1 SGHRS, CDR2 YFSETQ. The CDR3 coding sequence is TGCGCCAGCAGCCTGGAAGGAGAGACCCAGTACTTC. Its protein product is CASSLEGETQYF.

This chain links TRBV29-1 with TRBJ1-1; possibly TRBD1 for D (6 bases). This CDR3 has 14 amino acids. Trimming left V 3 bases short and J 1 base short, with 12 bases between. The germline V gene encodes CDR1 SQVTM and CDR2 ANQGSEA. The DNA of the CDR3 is TGCAGCGTTGACTTCCGGGGGCAGAACACTGAAGCTTTCTTT. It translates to CSVDFRGQNTEAFF.

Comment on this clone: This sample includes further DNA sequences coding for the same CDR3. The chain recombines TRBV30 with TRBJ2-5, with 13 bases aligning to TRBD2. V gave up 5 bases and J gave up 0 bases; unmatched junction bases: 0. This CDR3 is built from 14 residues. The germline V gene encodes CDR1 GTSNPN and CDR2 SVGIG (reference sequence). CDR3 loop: CAWGTSGDQETQYF. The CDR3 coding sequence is TGTGCCTGGGGGACTAGCGGGGACCAAGAGACCCAGTACTTC.

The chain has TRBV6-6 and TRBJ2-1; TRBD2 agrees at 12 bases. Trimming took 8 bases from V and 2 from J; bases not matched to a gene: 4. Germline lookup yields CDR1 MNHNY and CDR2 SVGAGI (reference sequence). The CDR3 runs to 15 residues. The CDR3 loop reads CASGLAGGPYNEQFF. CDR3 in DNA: TGTGCCAGCGGGCTAGCGGGAGGGCCCTACAATGAGCAGTTCTTC.